This TCR beta chain was documented in a study of high-grade serous ovarian cancer treatment subgroups. Background on the study: Mean per sample: about 14,000 reads, just under 7,500 unique TCR beta rearrangements.

As to this clone: Its target is not known.

Tumor tissue was taken before any definitive surgery or chemotherapy was given. The CDR3 loop spans 15 amino acids. The germline V gene encodes CDR1 MDHEN and CDR2 SYDVKM. Trimming left V 5 bases short and J 4 bases short, with 17 bases between. Overall study findings and caveats: Only CDR3 was analyzed; CDR1 and CDR2 were not. Spatial context was lost because tumors were sequenced in bulk. Repertoire similarity ranged roughly 0.1 to 0.85 between tumors of one patient.

The method was immunoSEQ multiplex PCR; TCRdb's version includes in-frame clones alone and lacks a portion of them. The top ten clones hold approximately 3.1% of a sample with approximately 40,000 clones, around three quarters of them seen once. Sequenced: tumor tissue. The receptor's source is a human donor with high-grade serous ovarian cancer. The chain couples TRBV28 to TRBJ1-1; the D gene is possibly TRBD1 (6 bases). CDR3 in amino acids: CASSPPLGTITEAFF. The CDR3 DNA reads TGTGCCAGCAGTCCCCCCTTGGGGACAATCACTGAAGCTTTCTTT. The whole variable domain, filled in from reference TRBV28 and TRBJ1-1, reads DVKVTQSSRYLVKRTGEKVFLECVQDMDHENMFWYRQDPGLGLRLIYFSYDVKMKEKGDIPEGYSVSREKKERFSLILESASTNQTSMYLCASSPPLGTITEAFFGQGTRLTVV.